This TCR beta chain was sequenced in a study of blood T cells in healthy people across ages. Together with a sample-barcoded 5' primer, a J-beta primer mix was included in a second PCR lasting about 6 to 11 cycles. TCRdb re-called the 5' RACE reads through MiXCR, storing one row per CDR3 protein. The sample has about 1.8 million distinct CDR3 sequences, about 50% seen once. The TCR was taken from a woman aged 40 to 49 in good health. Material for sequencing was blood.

CDR3 coding DNA: TGTGCCAGCAGCGTAGCTCCCAGGGCAGAGACACAGTTCTTC. Its protein is CASSVAPRAETQFF. The chain is built from TRBV9 and TRBJ2-1; D may be TRBD1 (5 bases). V lost 0 bases and J lost 13, with 17 bases in between. The germline CDR1 and CDR2 sequences are SGDLS and YYNGEE. The CDR3 sequence is 14 residues long.